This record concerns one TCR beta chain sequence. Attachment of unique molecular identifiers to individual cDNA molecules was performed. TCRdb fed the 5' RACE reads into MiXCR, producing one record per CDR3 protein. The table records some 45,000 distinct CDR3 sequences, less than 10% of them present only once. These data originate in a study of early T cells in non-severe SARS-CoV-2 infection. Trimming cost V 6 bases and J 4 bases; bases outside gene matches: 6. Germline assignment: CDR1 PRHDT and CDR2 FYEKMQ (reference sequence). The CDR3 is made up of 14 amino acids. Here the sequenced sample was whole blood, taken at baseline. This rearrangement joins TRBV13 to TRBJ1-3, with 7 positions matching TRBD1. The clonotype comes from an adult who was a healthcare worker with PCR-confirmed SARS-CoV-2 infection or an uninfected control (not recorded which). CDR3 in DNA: TGTGCCAGCAGACGTCAGGGGGGCGGAAACACCATATATTTT. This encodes CASRRQGGGNTIYF.